The 27 T cell receptor beta chains presented below share a single source sample, sequenced in a study of blood T cell repertoires in COVID-19. Clones were read by immunoSEQ multiplex PCR, and TCRdb kept only the in-frame ones, dropping some. Among 75,000 or so clones listed, roughly 80% were seen once. Sequencing was performed on peripheral blood. The receptors originated from a woman aged 70-85 years with acute or convalescent COVID-19.

The V call is TRBV5-4, the J call TRBJ2-7, with 8 bases matching TRBD1. Germline-derived CDR1 and CDR2 are SGHNT and YYREEE (reference sequence). V dropped 5 bases and J dropped 6; count of bases not matched to a gene: 7. CDR3 size: 13 residues. This CDR3 reads CASRDRVSGEQYF. In DNA form, the CDR3 reads TGTGCCAGCAGGGACAGGGTCTCAGGCGAGCAGTACTTC.

This chain links TRBV7-2 with TRBJ2-3, with D uncertain. Between the trimmed V and J ends, which lost 5 bases and 0 bases, there was a span of 9 bases. From germline, CDR1 is SGHTA and CDR2 FQGNSA. The length of the CDR3 is 14 residues. CDR3 coding DNA: TGTGCCAGCAGCCCACTACCTAGCACAGATACGCAGTATTTT. Its translation: CASSPLPSTDTQYF.

This rearrangement joins TRBV18 to TRBJ2-7; TRBD2 aligns across 8 bases. The CDR3 runs 15 residues. Germline CDR1 and CDR2: KGHSH and LQKENI. V dropped 3 bases and J dropped 1; count of bases not matched to a gene: 5. For the CDR3, the DNA is TGTGCCAGCTCACCCGGTGGGACTAGGTCCTACGAGCAGTACTTC. Amino acids: CASSPGGTRSYEQYF.

This sequence joins TRBV7-9 and TRBJ2-5, with D unclear. The V end was cut by 6 bases, the J end by 4 bases, with 6 bases between. Germline CDR1 SEHNR, CDR2 FQNEAQ (reference sequence). The CDR3 sequence is 11 residues long. CDR3 coding DNA: TGTGCCAGCAGACTAAGAGAGACCCAGTACTTC. Its translation is CASRLRETQYF.

V is TRBV19 and J is TRBJ2-5, with 15 positions matching TRBD2. In germline, CDR1 is LNHDA, CDR2 SQIVND (reference sequence). V was clipped by 8 bases and J by 4 bases; unmatched bases: 5. CDR3 length: 15 residues. The CDR3 loop is CASRTSGRVGETQYF. The DNA of the CDR3 is TGTGCCAGTCGGACTAGCGGGAGGGTAGGAGAGACCCAGTACTTC. Using reference TRBV19 and TRBJ2-5 for the parts outside the CDR3, the full variable domain is DGGITQSPKYLFRKEGQNVTLSCEQNLNHDAMYWYRQDPGQGLRLIYYSQIVNDFQKGDIAEGYSVSREKKESFPLTVTSAQKNPTAFYLCASRTSGRVGETQYFGPGTRLLVL.

The chain carries TRBV5-4 and TRBJ2-5, with D perhaps matching TRBD2 (5 bases). Trimming left V 1 base short and J 7 bases short, with 11 bases between. From germline, CDR1 is SGHNT and CDR2 YYREEE (reference sequence). This CDR3 has 13 residues. The CDR3 DNA sequence: TGTGCCAGCAGCTTGAGCGGCGCACGGACCCAGTACTTC. It codes for CASSLSGARTQYF.

This chain links TRBV4-2 with TRBJ1-4; 7 nucleotides align to TRBD1. V dropped 1 base and J dropped 8; count of bases not matched to a gene: 7. This CDR3 spans 15 amino acids. Germline CDR1 is LGHNA and CDR2 is YNFKEQ. CDR3 nucleotides: TGTGCCAGCAGCCAAGTTGTCACAGGGGAGGAAAAACTGTTTTTT. It encodes CASSQVVTGEEKLFF.

DNA for the CDR3: TGTGCCAGTAGAAGGGGGGGCGCTAACTATGGCTACACCTTC. This translates into CASRRGGANYGYTF. J is TRBJ1-2 and V is TRBV19; D is perhaps TRBD1 (6 bases). The CDR3 has 14 amino acids. The ends were cut back, 6 bases at V and 0 bases at J, with 11 bases in the middle. Germline V gene lookup returns CDR1 LNHDA and CDR2 SQIVND (reference sequence). Combining the CDR3 with reference TRBV19 and TRBJ1-2 gives the whole variable domain DGGITQSPKYLFRKEGQNVTLSCEQNLNHDAMYWYRQDPGQGLRLIYYSQIVNDFQKGDIAEGYSVSREKKESFPLTVTSAQKNPTAFYLCASRRGGANYGYTFGSGTRLTVV.

V usage is TRBV5-1 and J usage is TRBJ1-2; tentatively, D is TRBD1 (6 bases). Germline CDR1 SGHRS, CDR2 YFSETQ. V was cut by 0 bases and J by 5 bases, with 11 bases left in between. The CDR3 is 14 residues long. CDR3 region: CASSLDGGAYGYTF. CDR3 sequence (DNA): TGCGCCAGCAGCTTGGATGGGGGGGCTTATGGCTACACCTTC.

This chain links TRBV7-2 with TRBJ2-1; a weak D match, TRBD2 (6 bases). Germline V gene lookup returns CDR1 SGHTA and CDR2 FQGNSA. The CDR3 consists of 15 residues. The germline V and J ends were trimmed by 2 bases and 6 bases, with 14 bases remaining between them. The CDR3 protein is CASSLLVGGANEQFF. The CDR3 bases are TGTGCCAGCAGCTTATTGGTCGGCGGGGCCAATGAGCAGTTCTTC.

As DNA, the CDR3 is TGTGCCAGCTCACCCCGCCGGGACAGGGGTACTGAAGCTTTCTTT. Amino acids: CASSPRRDRGTEAFF. This chain joins TRBV18 and TRBJ1-1; 10 bases are shared with TRBD1. The CDR3 has 15 amino acids. Germline assignment: CDR1 KGHSH and CDR2 LQKENI. The V and J ends lost 3 bases and 5 bases, in that order; junction bases with no gene match: 6.

This chain links TRBV9 with TRBJ1-2; 9 bases agree with TRBD1. The length of the CDR3 is 14 residues. The germline CDR1 and CDR2 sequences are SGDLS and YYNGEE. With 7 bases clipped from V and 8 bases from J, the junction kept 12 bases outside the gene matches. The CDR3 sequence is CASDLAGQGGGYTF. DNA for the CDR3: TGTGCCAGCGACCTCGCGGGACAGGGAGGCGGCTACACCTTC.

This chain connects TRBV5-5 to TRBJ2-5; D may be TRBD1 (5 bases). CDR3 length: 15 amino acids. In germline, CDR1 is SGHKS, CDR2 YYEKEE (reference sequence). V was clipped by 0 bases and J by 1 base, with 10 bases between them. CDR3 loop: CASSLVGAPQETQYF. The DNA for the CDR3 is TGTGCCAGCAGCTTGGTTGGGGCCCCCCAAGAGACCCAGTACTTC.

V is TRBV12-5 and J is TRBJ2-2; 8 positions match TRBD1. The CDR3 sequence is 17 residues long. Germline CDR1 LGHNT, CDR2 FRNRAP. The V and J ends lost 0 bases and 6 bases, in that order; junction bases with no gene match: 9. CDR3 nucleotide sequence: TGTGCTAGTGGTTTGGTACTACAGGGGGATTTAGCCGGGGAGCTGTTTTTT. Translating it yields CASGLVLQGDLAGELFF.

The rearrangement joins TRBV19 to TRBJ2-1; 10 bases are a match to TRBD2. CDR1 is LNHDA, CDR2 SQIVND, per germline (reference sequence). Trimming took 5 bases from V and 8 from J; bases not matched to a gene: 6. The CDR3 is made up of 14 amino acids. This chain's CDR3 is CASSFGTSAYEQFF. As DNA, the CDR3 is TGTGCCAGTAGTTTCGGGACTAGCGCGTATGAGCAGTTCTTC.

The chain combines TRBV5-4 with TRBJ1-1, with a weak D call TRBD1 (5 bases). V lost 0 bases, J lost 3 bases, and 9 bases lay in between. The CDR3 runs to 14 residues. Germline CDR1 SGHNT, CDR2 YYREEE (reference sequence). This chain's CDR3 is CASSLGGEYTEAFF. In DNA, the CDR3 is TGTGCCAGCAGCTTGGGGGGGGAGTACACTGAAGCTTTCTTT.

The CDR3, as DNA: TGTGCCATCAGCGGACAGGGCGGCGAGCAGTACTTC. Translated, it gives CAISGQGGEQYF. This rearrangement joins TRBV10-3 to TRBJ2-7, with TRBD1 matching 8 bases. V was pared by 6 bases and J by 6 bases, with 4 bases of the junction left unmatched. This CDR3 has 12 amino acids. Per the germline V gene, CDR1 is ENHRY and CDR2 is SYGVKD.

The chain employs TRBV7-9 and TRBJ2-1, with 8 bases lining up with TRBD2. V shed 5 bases, J shed 4 bases, and the junction held 10 bases outside the gene matches. Germline lookup yields CDR1 SEHNR and CDR2 FQNEAQ (reference sequence). The CDR3 covers 16 residues. The chain's CDR3 is CASSTPRLAGYNEQFF. CDR3 DNA sequence: TGTGCCAGCAGCACGCCGCGGCTAGCGGGTTACAATGAGCAGTTCTTC.

This clone has just one count. The CDR3 nucleotides are TGTGCCAGCTCATTACAGGGTGGGGAAAACACTGAAGCTTTCTTT. The encoded protein is CASSLQGGENTEAFF. The J gene is TRBJ1-1, the V gene TRBV18; D is perhaps TRBD1 (6 bases). The germline V gene encodes CDR1 KGHSH and CDR2 LQKENI. V was pared by 5 bases and J by 2 bases, with 15 bases between. The CDR3 consists of 15 residues.

The chain combines TRBV2 with TRBJ1-5, with TRBD1 identical over 9 bases. There are 13 residues in the CDR3. Germline values: CDR1 SNHLY, CDR2 FYNNEI. V shed 7 bases and J 7 bases; nucleotides not matched to a gene: 5. The CDR3 coding sequence is TGTGCCAGCATGGGGACAGGGAGGCAGCCCCAGCATTTT. Its translation: CASMGTGRQPQHF.

The rearrangement links TRBV24-1 to TRBJ2-3, with 10 bases lining up with TRBD2. With 4 bases clipped from V and 4 bases from J, the junction kept 7 bases outside the gene matches. The CDR3 is 16 residues long. Per germline, CDR1 KGHDR and CDR2 SFDVKD. CDR3 in DNA: TGTGCCACCAGTGACCCAACTAGCGGGAAGGCAGATACGCAGTATTTT. Its translation is CATSDPTSGKADTQYF.

CDR3 sequence reads: CASSLGTGGGYEQYF. The CDR3, as DNA: TGCGCCAGCAGCCTGGGGACAGGGGGCGGCTACGAGCAGTACTTC. V and J are TRBV10-2 and TRBJ2-7; 12 bases match TRBD1. Trimming took 6 bases from V and 3 from J; bases not matched to a gene: 6. CDR3 size: 15 residues. The germline gives CDR1 WSHSY, CDR2 SAAADI.

The V call is TRBV11-3, the J call TRBJ2-5, with 7 bases aligning to TRBD1. Germline CDR1 SGHNT, CDR2 YENEEA. J lost 4 bases, V lost 11 bases, and 16 bases had no gene match. This CDR3 comprises 15 residues. The CDR3 spells CACSRGQGVLETQYF. The CDR3 DNA reads TGTGCCTGCTCCAGGGGTCAGGGGGTATTAGAGACCCAGTACTTC.

V gene TRBV7-9 combines with J gene TRBJ2-1, with 11 bases matching TRBD2. Germline V gives CDR1 SEHNR, CDR2 FQNEAQ (reference sequence). The CDR3 is 16 residues long. V dropped 3 bases and J dropped 8; count of bases not matched to a gene: 9. The CDR3 bases are TGTGCCAGCAGCTTTCATGTGACTAGCGGGACAGATGAGCAGTTCTTC. Translation gives CASSFHVTSGTDEQFF.

A single count supports this clone. This chain connects TRBV5-4 to TRBJ2-1; D may be TRBD2 (5 bases). The CDR3 covers 16 residues. Germline CDR1 is SGHNT and CDR2 is YYREEE (reference sequence). The ends were cut back, 4 bases at V and 0 bases at J, with 14 bases in the middle. CDR3 loop: CASSMSGEGSYNEQFF. In DNA, the CDR3 is TGTGCCAGCAGCATGTCTGGAGAGGGCTCCTACAATGAGCAGTTCTTC.

The chain uses TRBV7-2 and TRBJ1-5, with D tentatively TRBD1 (5 bases). The V gene lost 3 bases and the J gene lost 5 bases, with 11 bases spanning the gap. This CDR3 is 14 amino acids long. In germline, CDR1 is SGHTA, CDR2 FQGNSA. The CDR3 DNA reads TGTGCCAGCAGCTTGACAGTCTTTGATCAGCCCCAGCATTTT. Encoded protein: CASSLTVFDQPQHF.

V is TRBV30 and J is TRBJ2-7, with a weak D call TRBD2 (5 bases). V lost 2 bases and J 6 bases, leaving 11 bases between the germline ends. Germline V gives CDR1 GTSNPN, CDR2 SVGIG (reference sequence). The CDR3 covers 12 residues. This CDR3 reads CAWSRPAGEQYF. Here the CDR3 DNA reads TGTGCCTGGAGTAGACCCGCGGGCGAGCAGTACTTC.